The next 21 T cell receptor beta chains were all read from a single sample in a study of blood T cells in healthy people across ages (dated by TCRdb to between 2014 and 2016). Library creation used 5' RACE. The instrument was an Illumina HiSeq 2500. A second PCR of roughly 6 to 11 cycles was run with a J-beta primer mix and a sample-barcoded 5' primer. Clones were called with MiXCR by TCRdb after fastp trimmed the public reads at Q25, and only in-frame beta chains were retained. Every distinct CDR3 protein forms one entry, paired with its most common genes and DNA. Within this sample are about 1.8 million distinct CDR3 sequences, with around half of them counted one time only. The ten biggest clones cover about 2.1% of the sample. Sequencing was carried out using blood. All receptors come from a woman between 40 and 55 years old in good health.

This clonotype has only a few counts. The chain combines TRBV7-8 with TRBJ2-5, with TRBD1 identical over 7 bases. The trim removed 1 base at V and 7 bases at J, leaving 6 bases unmatched. CDR1 and CDR2 (germline): SGHVS, FQNEAQ. The CDR3 covers 14 residues. CDR3 DNA sequence: TGTGCCAGCAGCTTAGTCCAGGGGGTCTGGACCCAGTACTTC. Amino acids: CASSLVQGVWTQYF.

The sample holds a few counts of this clonotype. The J gene is TRBJ2-6, the V gene TRBV6-5; D assignment may be TRBD1 or TRBD2 (5 bases each). Deletions cut 3 bases from V and 0 bases from J, with 18 bases between. The CDR3 covers 19 residues. In germline, CDR1 is MNHEY, CDR2 SVGAGI. The CDR3 nucleotides read TGTGCCAGCAGTTATGGACATGGCGGGCTCCTCTCTGGGGCCAACGTCCTGACTTTC. This sequence encodes CASSYGHGGLLSGANVLTF.

Concerning this clonotype: Relative to the germline gene, one junction end is altered; a read error may explain this. This chain uses TRBV19 with TRBJ1-1, with a tentative D call TRBD1 (6 bases). The CDR3 spans 14 residues. Germline CDR1 and CDR2: LNHDA and SQIVND (reference sequence). The CDR3: CASSGGGANSEAFF. CDR3 sequence (DNA): TGTGCCAGTAGTGGGGGGGGGGCCAACAGTGAAGCTTTCTTT.

The sample holds a few counts of this clonotype. The chain joins TRBV20-1 to TRBJ1-2, with D unclear. V lost 0 bases, J lost 7 bases, and 6 bases lay in between. Per germline, CDR1 DFQATT and CDR2 SNEGSKA (reference sequence). There are 11 residues in the CDR3. CDR3 residues: CSARDPGGYTF. In DNA, the CDR3 is TGCAGTGCTAGAGATCCCGGTGGCTACACCTTC.

The chain is built from TRBV7-8 and TRBJ2-3; maybe TRBD2 (5 bases). CDR3 size: 15 residues. The V gene's germline CDR1 is SGHVS and CDR2 FQNEAQ. V was clipped by 2 bases and J by 0 bases, with 9 bases between them. CDR3 bases: TGTGCCAGCAGCTTAATGGTAGCGAGCACAGATACGCAGTATTTT. It codes for CASSLMVASTDTQYF.

This sequence joins TRBV6-5 and TRBJ1-2; D ambiguous. The CDR3 length is 13 residues. The V gene's germline CDR1 is MNHEY and CDR2 SVGAGI. V gave up 5 bases and J gave up 4 bases, with 11 bases separating them. This CDR3 reads CASSPGGRYGYTF. The CDR3 nucleotides are TGTGCCAGCAGTCCCGGCGGGCGCTATGGCTACACCTTC.

V gene TRBV20-1 combines with J gene TRBJ1-2; TRBD1 matches 7 bases. The J segment lost 6 bases and the V segment lost 5 bases, leaving 15 bases of the junction unmatched. CDR1 and CDR2 (germline): DFQATT, SNEGSKA (reference sequence). This CDR3 comprises 15 residues. In DNA form, the CDR3 reads TGCAGTGCTGCACGTAGACAGGGTTTCGGGGATGGCTACACCTTC. Translation gives CSAARRQGFGDGYTF.

This clonotype was recorded a few times. The chain uses TRBV20-1 and TRBJ2-1, with 13 nucleotides matching TRBD2. The CDR3 consists of 20 residues. The ends lost 5 bases at V and 0 bases at J; junction bases unmatched: 16. Germline V lookup: CDR1 DFQATT, CDR2 SNEGSKA (reference sequence). CDR3 sequence (DNA): TGCAGTGCTCGACACCAGACCGGGACTAGCGGGGTAGACTCCTACAATGAGCAGTTCTTC. Protein: CSARHQTGTSGVDSYNEQFF.

This clonotype was seen only a few times. The rearrangement uses TRBV4-3 and TRBJ2-7, with D possibly called TRBD1 or TRBD2 (5 bases each). The germline CDR1 and CDR2 sequences are LGHNA and YSLEER. The CDR3 has 14 residues. The ends were cut back, 6 bases at V and 0 bases at J, with 12 bases in the middle. The CDR3 is CASSIGAGSYEQYF. CDR3 coding DNA: TGCGCCAGCAGTATCGGGGCAGGCTCCTACGAGCAGTACTTC.

This clonotype was picked up a small number of times. This sequence joins TRBV4-3 and TRBJ2-5, with 7 bases that match TRBD1. Trimming at V came to 0 bases and at J to 4 bases, leaving 5 bases not matched to a gene. Germline CDR1 reads LGHNA; CDR2 reads YSLEER. This CDR3 region has 15 residues. CDR3 bases: TGCGCCAGCAGCCAAGATACAGGGGCTCGAGAGACCCAGTACTTC. Translated: CASSQDTGARETQYF.

V and J are TRBV4-3 and TRBJ2-4; D is uncertain. Germline V CDR1 and CDR2: LGHNA, YSLEER. V lost 0 bases and J lost 0, with 6 bases in between. This CDR3 has 15 residues. The CDR3 region is CASSQEALAKNIQYF. CDR3 nucleotide sequence: TGCGCCAGCAGCCAAGAGGCACTAGCCAAAAACATTCAGTACTTC.

The V call is TRBV12-3 or TRBV12-4, the J call TRBJ2-5, with unresolved D. The germline V and J ends were trimmed by 0 bases and 2 bases, with 10 bases remaining between them. The CDR3 is 15 residues long. This CDR3 reads CASSLAGNLQETQYF. CDR3 DNA sequence: TGTGCCAGCAGTTTAGCTGGGAATTTACAAGAGACCCAGTACTTC.

On this clonotype itself: Mismatch with germline at one junction end may stem from a read error. The chain has TRBV5-1 and TRBJ1-2, with 9 bases that match TRBD1. The CDR3 sequence is 13 residues long. Germline CDR1 reads SGHRS; CDR2 reads YFSETQ. CDR3 DNA sequence: TGCGCCAGCAGATTGGGACAGGGTCGTGGCTACACCTTC. Translating it yields CASRLGQGRGYTF.

At least ten counts were recorded for this clonotype. The chain employs TRBV7-3 and TRBJ1-2; a weak D match, TRBD1 (5 bases). The V gene's germline CDR1 is SGHTA and CDR2 FQGTGA. The CDR3 loop spans 16 amino acids. The V end was cut by 5 bases, the J end by 8 bases, with 24 bases between. The CDR3 sequence: CASSPPNGTEAGGYTF. DNA of the CDR3: TGTGCCAGCAGCCCCCCAAATGGGACGGAGGCCGGAGGCTACACCTTC.

This chain connects TRBV7-9 to TRBJ1-2, with unresolved D. Trimming removed 1 base from V and 4 bases from J, with 16 bases in between. The CDR3 has 16 amino acids. Germline V gives CDR1 SEHNR, CDR2 FQNEAQ (reference sequence). CDR3: CASSLGSQRIRYGYTF. CDR3 sequence (DNA): TGTGCCAGCAGCTTAGGGTCACAGAGGATACGCTATGGCTACACCTTC.

This clonotype was counted between two and nine times. The chain employs TRBV6-5 and TRBJ2-7, with D tentatively TRBD1 (6 bases). The CDR3 sequence is 14 residues long. The germline V and J ends were trimmed by 2 bases and 6 bases, with 14 bases remaining between them. CDR1 and CDR2 from the germline V gene are MNHEY and SVGAGI. The CDR3 protein is CASSYLFTGTEQYF. CDR3 nucleotide sequence: TGTGCCAGCAGTTACCTGTTCACAGGGACCGAGCAGTACTTC.

This clonotype appeared many times. The chain uses TRBV29-1 and TRBJ2-7; D might be TRBD1 (6 bases). The V end lost 5 bases, the J end lost 5 bases, and 13 bases lay between the germline ends. CDR3 length: 12 residues. Germline V lookup: CDR1 SQVTM, CDR2 ANQGSEA. In DNA, the CDR3 is TGCAGCGTTACACGAACAGGGAACGAGCAGTACTTC. It specifies CSVTRTGNEQYF.

The rearrangement links TRBV7-8 to TRBJ2-1; 8 bases align to TRBD2. CDR1 and CDR2 from the germline V gene are SGHVS and FQNEAQ. This CDR3 contains 19 residues. The J segment lost 0 bases and the V segment lost 5 bases, leaving 15 bases of the junction unmatched. The CDR3: CASSRGHRGAGDSYNEQFF. CDR3 sequence (DNA): TGTGCCAGCAGCCGCGGCCATCGGGGAGCGGGGGACTCCTACAATGAGCAGTTCTTC.

Only a few counts were recorded for this clonotype. The chain recombines TRBV12-3 or TRBV12-4 with TRBJ2-7; D gene ambiguous. V was trimmed by 1 base and J by 3 bases, leaving 7 bases between them. The CDR3 contains 13 residues. The CDR3 loop reads CASSLVWGYEQYF. In DNA, the CDR3 is TGTGCCAGCAGTTTAGTCTGGGGCTACGAGCAGTACTTC.

A word on this clonotype: One junction end does not reproduce the germline sequence, and a read error may be involved. The chain employs TRBV28 and TRBJ2-3; perhaps TRBD1 as D (6 bases). Germline lookup yields CDR1 MDHEN and CDR2 SYDVKM. The CDR3 loop spans 16 amino acids. The CDR3 sequence: CASTPPFEVRTDMQYF. CDR3 sequence (DNA): TGTGCCAGCACCCCTCCATTCGAAGTCAGGACAGATATGCAGTATTTT. Full variable domain (missing parts from reference TRBV28 and TRBJ2-3): DVKVTQSSRYLVKRTGEKVFLECVQDMDHENMFWYRQDPGLGLRLIYFSYDVKMKEKGDIPEGYSVSREKKERFSLILESASTNQTSMYLCASTPPFEVRTDMQYFGPGTRLTVL.

V usage is TRBV29-1 and J usage is TRBJ2-4; no clear D gene. CDR3 length: 11 amino acids. CDR1 SQVTM and CDR2 ANQGSEA come from the germline V gene. V dropped 5 bases and J dropped 10 bases, with 12 bases sitting between them. The CDR3 spells CSVPLNNIQYF. In DNA, the CDR3 is TGCAGCGTTCCTCTCAATAATATTCAGTACTTC.